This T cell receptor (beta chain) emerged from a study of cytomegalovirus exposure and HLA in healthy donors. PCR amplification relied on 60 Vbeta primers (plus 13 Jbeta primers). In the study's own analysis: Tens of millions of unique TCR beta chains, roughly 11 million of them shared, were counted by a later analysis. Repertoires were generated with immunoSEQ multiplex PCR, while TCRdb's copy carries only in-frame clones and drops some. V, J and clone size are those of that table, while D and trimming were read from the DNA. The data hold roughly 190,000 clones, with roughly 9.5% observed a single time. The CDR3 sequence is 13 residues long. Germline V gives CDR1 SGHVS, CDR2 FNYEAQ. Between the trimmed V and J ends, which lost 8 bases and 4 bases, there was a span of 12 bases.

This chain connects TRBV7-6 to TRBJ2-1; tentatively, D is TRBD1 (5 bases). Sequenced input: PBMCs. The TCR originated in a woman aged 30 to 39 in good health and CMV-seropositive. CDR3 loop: CASQGVAYNEQFF. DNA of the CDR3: TGTGCCAGCCAAGGGGTCGCTTACAATGAGCAGTTCTTC. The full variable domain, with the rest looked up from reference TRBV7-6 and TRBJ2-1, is GAGVSQSPRYKVTKRGQDVALRCDPISGHVSLYWYRQALGQGPEFLTYFNYEAQQDKSGLPNDRFSAERPEGSISTLTIQRTEQRDSAMYRCASQGVAYNEQFFGPGTRLTVL.